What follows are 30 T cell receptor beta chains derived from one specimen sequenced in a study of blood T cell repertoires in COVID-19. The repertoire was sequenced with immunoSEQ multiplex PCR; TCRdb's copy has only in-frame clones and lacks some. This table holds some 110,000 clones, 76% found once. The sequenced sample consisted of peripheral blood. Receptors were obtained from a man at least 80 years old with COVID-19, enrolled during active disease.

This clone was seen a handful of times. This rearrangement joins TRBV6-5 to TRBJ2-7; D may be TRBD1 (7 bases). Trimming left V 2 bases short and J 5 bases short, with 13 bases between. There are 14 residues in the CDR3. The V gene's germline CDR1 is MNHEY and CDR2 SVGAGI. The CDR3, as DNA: TGTGCCAGCAGTTACCGCCAGGGGGGCGACGAGCAGTACTTC. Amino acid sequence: CASSYRQGGDEQYF.

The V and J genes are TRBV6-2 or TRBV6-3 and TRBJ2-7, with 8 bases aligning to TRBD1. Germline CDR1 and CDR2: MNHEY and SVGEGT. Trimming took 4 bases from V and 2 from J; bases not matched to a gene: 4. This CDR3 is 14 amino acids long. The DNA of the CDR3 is TGTGCCAGCAGTTGGACAGGGCCGACCTACGAGCAGTACTTC. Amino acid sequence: CASSWTGPTYEQYF.

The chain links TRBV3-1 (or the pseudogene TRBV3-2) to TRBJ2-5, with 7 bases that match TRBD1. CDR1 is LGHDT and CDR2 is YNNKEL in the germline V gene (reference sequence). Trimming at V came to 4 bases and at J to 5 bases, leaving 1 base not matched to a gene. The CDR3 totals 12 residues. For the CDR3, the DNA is TGTGCCAGCAGCCGCAGGGGGGAGACCCAGTACTTC. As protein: CASSRRGETQYF.

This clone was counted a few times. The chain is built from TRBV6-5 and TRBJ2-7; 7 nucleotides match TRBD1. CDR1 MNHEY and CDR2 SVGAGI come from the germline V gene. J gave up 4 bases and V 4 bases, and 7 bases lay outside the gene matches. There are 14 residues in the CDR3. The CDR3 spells CASSFSGTAYEQYF. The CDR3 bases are TGTGCCAGCAGTTTCTCGGGGACAGCGTACGAGCAGTACTTC.

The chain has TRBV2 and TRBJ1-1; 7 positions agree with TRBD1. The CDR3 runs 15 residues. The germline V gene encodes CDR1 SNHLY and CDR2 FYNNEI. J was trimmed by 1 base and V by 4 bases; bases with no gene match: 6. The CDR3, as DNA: TGTGCCAGCAGTGCTTACGCAGGGGGGAACACTGAAGCTTTCTTT. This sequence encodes CASSAYAGGNTEAFF.

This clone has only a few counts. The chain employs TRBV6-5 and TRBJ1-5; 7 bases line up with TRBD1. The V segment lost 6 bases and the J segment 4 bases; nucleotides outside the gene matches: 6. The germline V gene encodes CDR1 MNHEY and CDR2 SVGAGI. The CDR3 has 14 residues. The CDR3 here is CASRDRVGNQPQHF. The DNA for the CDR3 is TGTGCCAGCAGAGACAGGGTGGGGAATCAGCCCCAGCATTTT.

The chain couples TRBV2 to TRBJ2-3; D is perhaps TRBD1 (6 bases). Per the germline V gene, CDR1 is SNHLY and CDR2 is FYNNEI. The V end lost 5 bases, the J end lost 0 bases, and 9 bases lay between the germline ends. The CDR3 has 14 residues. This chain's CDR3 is CASSPQGSTDTQYF. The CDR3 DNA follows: TGTGCCAGCAGTCCCCAGGGGAGCACAGATACGCAGTATTTT.

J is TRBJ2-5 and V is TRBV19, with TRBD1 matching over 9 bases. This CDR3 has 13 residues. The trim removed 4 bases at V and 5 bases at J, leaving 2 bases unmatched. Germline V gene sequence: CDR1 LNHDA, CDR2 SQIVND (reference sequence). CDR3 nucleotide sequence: TGTGCCAGTAGTACCGGACAGGGGGAGACCCAGTACTTC. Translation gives CASSTGQGETQYF.

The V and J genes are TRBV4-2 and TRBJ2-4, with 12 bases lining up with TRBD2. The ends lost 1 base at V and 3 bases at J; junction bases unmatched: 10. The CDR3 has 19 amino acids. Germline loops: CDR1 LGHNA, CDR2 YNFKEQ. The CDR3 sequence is CASSQVLWTSGIVKNIQYF. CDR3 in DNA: TGTGCCAGCAGCCAAGTTTTGTGGACTAGCGGGATTGTCAAAAACATTCAGTACTTC.

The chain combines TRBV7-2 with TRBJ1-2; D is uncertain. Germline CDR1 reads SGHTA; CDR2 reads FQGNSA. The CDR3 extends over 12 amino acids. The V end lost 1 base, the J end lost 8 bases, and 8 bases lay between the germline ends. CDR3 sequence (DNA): TGTGCCAGCAGCTTAGAATCCGGGGGCTACACCTTC. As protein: CASSLESGGYTF.

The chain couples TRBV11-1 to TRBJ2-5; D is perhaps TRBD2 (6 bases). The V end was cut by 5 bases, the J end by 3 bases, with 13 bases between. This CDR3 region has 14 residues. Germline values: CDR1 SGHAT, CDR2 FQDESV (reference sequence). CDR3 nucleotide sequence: TGTGCCAGCAGCCCGGGACTGACAAAAGAGACCCAGTACTTC. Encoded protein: CASSPGLTKETQYF. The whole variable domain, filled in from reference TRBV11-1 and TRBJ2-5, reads EAEVAQSPRYKITEKSQAVAFWCDPISGHATLYWYRQILGQGPELLVQFQDESVVDDSQLPKDRFSAERLKGVDSTLKIQPAELGDSAMYLCASSPGLTKETQYFGPGTRLLVL.

CDR3 protein: CASISGHRAGGEFF. The CDR3, as DNA: TGTGCCAGCATCTCGGGCCACAGGGCGGGAGGGGAGTTCTTC. The chain is built from TRBV28 and TRBJ2-1; 9 nucleotides agree with TRBD2. CDR3 length: 14 amino acids. Looked up from germline, CDR1 is MDHEN and CDR2 is SYDVKM. Trimming removed 7 bases from V and 14 bases from J; junction bases left unmatched: 15.

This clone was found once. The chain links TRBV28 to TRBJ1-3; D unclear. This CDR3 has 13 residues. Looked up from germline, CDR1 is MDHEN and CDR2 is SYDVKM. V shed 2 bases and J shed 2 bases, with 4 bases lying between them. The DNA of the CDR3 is TGTGCCAGCAGTTTAACGGCTGGAAACACCATATATTTT. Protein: CASSLTAGNTIYF.

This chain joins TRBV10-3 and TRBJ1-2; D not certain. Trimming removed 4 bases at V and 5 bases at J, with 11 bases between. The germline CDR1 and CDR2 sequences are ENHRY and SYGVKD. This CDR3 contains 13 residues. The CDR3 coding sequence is TGTGCCATCAGTGGAAAGCTTCAATATGGCTACACCTTC. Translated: CAISGKLQYGYTF.

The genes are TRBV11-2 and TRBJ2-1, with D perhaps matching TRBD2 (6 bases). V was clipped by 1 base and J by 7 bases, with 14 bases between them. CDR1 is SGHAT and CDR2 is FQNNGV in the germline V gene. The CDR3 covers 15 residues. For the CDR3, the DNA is TGTGCCAGCAGCTTAGGGGAGGCCGAGAGGAATGAGCAGTTCTTC. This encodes CASSLGEAERNEQFF. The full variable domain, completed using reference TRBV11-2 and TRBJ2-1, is EAGVAQSPRYKIIEKRQSVAFWCNPISGHATLYWYQQILGQGPKLLIQFQNNGVVDDSQLPKDRFSAERLKGVDSTLKIQPAKLEDSAVYLCASSLGEAERNEQFFGPGTRLTVL.

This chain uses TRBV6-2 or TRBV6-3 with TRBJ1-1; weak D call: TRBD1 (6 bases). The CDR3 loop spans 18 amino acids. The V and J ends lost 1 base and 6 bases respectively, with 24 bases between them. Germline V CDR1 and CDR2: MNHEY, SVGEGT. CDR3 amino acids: CASSYFLTGLRSYAEAFF. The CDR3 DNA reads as TGTGCCAGCAGTTACTTCCTGACAGGCCTAAGAAGTTACGCTGAAGCTTTCTTT.

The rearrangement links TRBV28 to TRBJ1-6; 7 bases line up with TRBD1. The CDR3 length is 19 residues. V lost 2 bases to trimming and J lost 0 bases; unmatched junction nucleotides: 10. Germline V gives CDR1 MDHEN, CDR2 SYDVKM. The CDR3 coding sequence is TGTGCCAGCAGTTTACTACGACAGGGTTACAGCTCCTATAATTCACCCCTCCACTTT. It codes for CASSLLRQGYSSYNSPLHF.

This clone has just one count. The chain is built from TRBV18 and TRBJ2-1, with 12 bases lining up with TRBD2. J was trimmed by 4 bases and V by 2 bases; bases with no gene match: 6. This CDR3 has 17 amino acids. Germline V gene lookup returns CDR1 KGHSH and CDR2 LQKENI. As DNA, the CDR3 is TGTGCCAGCTCACCAACGCTAGCGGGAGGGGATTACAATGAGCAGTTCTTC. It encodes CASSPTLAGGDYNEQFF.

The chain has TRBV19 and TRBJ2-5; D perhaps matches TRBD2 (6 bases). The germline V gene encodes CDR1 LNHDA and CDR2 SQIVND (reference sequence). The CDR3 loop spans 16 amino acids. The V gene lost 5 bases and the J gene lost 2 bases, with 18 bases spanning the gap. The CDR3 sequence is CASSLIGAGGQETQYF. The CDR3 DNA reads TGTGCCAGTAGTCTCATCGGGGCAGGAGGGCAAGAGACCCAGTACTTC.

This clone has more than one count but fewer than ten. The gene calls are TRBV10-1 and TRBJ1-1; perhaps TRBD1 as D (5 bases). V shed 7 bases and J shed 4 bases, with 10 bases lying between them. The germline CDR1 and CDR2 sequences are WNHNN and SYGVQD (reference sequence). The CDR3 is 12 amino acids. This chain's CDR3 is CASNKTGTEAFF. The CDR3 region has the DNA TGCGCCAGCAATAAAACAGGCACTGAAGCTTTCTTT.

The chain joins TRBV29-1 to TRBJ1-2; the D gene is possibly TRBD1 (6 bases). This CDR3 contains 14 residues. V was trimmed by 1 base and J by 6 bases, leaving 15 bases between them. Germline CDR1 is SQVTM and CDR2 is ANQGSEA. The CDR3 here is CSVEGPGGADGYTF. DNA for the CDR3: TGCAGCGTTGAAGGTCCGGGGGGCGCGGATGGCTACACCTTC. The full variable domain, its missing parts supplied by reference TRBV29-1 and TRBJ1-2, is SAVISQKPSRDICQRGTSLTIQCQVDSQVTMMFWYRQQPGQSLTLIATANQGSEATYESGFVIDKFPISRPNLTFSTLTVSNMSPEDSSIYLCSVEGPGGADGYTFGSGTRLTVV.

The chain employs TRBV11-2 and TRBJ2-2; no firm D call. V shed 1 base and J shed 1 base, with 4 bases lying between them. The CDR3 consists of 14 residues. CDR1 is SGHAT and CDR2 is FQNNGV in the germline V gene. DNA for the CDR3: TGTGCCAGCAGCTTAGTCCAGAACACCGGGGAGCTGTTTTTT. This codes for CASSLVQNTGELFF. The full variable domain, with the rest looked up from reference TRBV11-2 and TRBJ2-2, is EAGVAQSPRYKIIEKRQSVAFWCNPISGHATLYWYQQILGQGPKLLIQFQNNGVVDDSQLPKDRFSAERLKGVDSTLKIQPAKLEDSAVYLCASSLVQNTGELFFGEGSRLTVL.

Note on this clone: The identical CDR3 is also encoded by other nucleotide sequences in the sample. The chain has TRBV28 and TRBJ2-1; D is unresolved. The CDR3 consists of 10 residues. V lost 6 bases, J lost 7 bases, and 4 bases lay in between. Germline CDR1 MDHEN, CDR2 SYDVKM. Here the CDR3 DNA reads TGTGCCAGCAGCTCGAATGAGCAGTTCTTC. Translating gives CASSSNEQFF.

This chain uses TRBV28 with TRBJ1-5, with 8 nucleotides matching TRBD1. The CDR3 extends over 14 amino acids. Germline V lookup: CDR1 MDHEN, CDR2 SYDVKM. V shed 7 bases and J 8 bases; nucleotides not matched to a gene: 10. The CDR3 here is CASTFPGQVEPQHF. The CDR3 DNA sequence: TGTGCCAGCACCTTTCCGGGACAGGTAGAGCCCCAGCATTTT.

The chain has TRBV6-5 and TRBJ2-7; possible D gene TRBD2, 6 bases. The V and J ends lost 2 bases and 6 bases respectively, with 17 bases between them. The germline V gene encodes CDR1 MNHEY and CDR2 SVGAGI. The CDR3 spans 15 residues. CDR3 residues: CASSYPGTSRREQYF. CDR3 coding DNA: TGTGCCAGCAGTTACCCCGGGACTTCCCGTCGCGAGCAGTACTTC.

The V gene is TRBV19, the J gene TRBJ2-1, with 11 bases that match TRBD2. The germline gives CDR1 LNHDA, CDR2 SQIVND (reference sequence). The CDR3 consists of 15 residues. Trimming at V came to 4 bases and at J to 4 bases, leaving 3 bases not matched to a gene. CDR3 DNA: TGTGCCAGTAGTACACGACTAGCGGGGTACAATGAGCAGTTCTTC. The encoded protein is CASSTRLAGYNEQFF.

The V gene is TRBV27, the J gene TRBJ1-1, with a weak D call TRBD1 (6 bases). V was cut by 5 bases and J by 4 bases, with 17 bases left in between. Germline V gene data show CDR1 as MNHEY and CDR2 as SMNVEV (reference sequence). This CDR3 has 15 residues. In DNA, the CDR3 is TGTGCCAGCAGTCCCACCCCGGGACACGTCACTGAAGCTTTCTTT. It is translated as CASSPTPGHVTEAFF.

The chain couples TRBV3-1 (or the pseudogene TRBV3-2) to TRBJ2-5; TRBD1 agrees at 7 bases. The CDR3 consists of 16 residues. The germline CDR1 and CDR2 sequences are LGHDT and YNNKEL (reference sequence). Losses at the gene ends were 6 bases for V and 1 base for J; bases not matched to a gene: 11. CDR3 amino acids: CASSPPSTGPQETQYF. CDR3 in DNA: TGTGCCAGCAGTCCACCTTCGACAGGGCCCCAAGAGACCCAGTACTTC.

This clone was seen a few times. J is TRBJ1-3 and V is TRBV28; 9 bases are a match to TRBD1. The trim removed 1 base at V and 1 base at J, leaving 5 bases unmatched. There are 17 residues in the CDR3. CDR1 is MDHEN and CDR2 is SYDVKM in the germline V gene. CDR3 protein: CASSLFRTGASGNTIYF. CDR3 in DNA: TGTGCCAGCAGTTTATTTCGGACAGGGGCTTCTGGAAACACCATATATTTT.

The CDR3, as DNA: TGCGCCAGCAGCTTGGGGATAGCGGGAATTAATGAGCAGTTCTTC. Protein: CASSLGIAGINEQFF. The gene calls are TRBV5-1 and TRBJ2-1; TRBD2 matches 8 bases. The germline gives CDR1 SGHRS, CDR2 YFSETQ. The CDR3 is 15 residues long. Unmatched junction bases numbered 6, after V lost 0 bases and J lost 7 bases.